This TCR beta chain was recorded in a study of blood T cell repertoires in COVID-19. This clone was detected only once. Original processing methods: Estimation of nucleated cell counts was performed using reference gene primer amplification. Libraries were prepared by immunoSEQ multiplex PCR; TCRdb keeps only in-frame clonotypes and omits some of them. V and J calls plus clone size are reproduced from that table; the DNA served to infer D and trimming. The data contain roughly 180,000 clones, roughly 80% of them seen just once; the ten biggest clones take up about 4.4%. Researchers sorted participants into cohorts using their self-reported clinical history. CDR1 GTSNPN and CDR2 SVGIG come from the germline V gene (reference sequence). J gave up 8 bases and V 2 bases, and 8 bases lay outside the gene matches. The CDR3 is 14 amino acids.

The specimen was PBMCs or T cells enriched from blood (not recorded which). The clonotype was recovered from a woman aged 45-65 years who had recovered from COVID-19. The gene calls are TRBV30 and TRBJ1-2, with 10 bases matching TRBD1. The CDR3 nucleotides read TGTGCCTGGAGTCGGATAGGGACAGGGGACGGCTACACCTTC. Translating it yields CAWSRIGTGDGYTF. Full variable domain (rest looked up from reference TRBV30 and TRBJ1-2): SQTIHQWPATLVQPVGSPLSLECTVEGTSNPNLYWYRQAAGRGLQLLFYSVGIGQISSEVPQNLSASRPQDRQFILSSKKLLLSDSGFYLCAWSRIGTGDGYTFGSGTRLTVV.